Sequencing of this TCR beta chain was carried out in a study of T-cell reconstitution after alpha-beta-depleted transplantation in children. Study results and caveats: Surviving recipient T cells and thymic progenitors produced the high day-60 TCRbeta diversity seen in some patients. Reportedly, only several hundred clones from non-depleted graft cells drove alpha-beta T-cell counts at about two months.

This clonotype was detected many times. Its antigen is currently unknown. CDR1 is SGHRS and CDR2 is YFSETQ in the germline V gene. V lost 4 bases to trimming and J lost 2 bases, with 13 bases between them. The CDR3 contains 15 residues. Unique molecular identifiers were built into the TCRbeta library. From the PCR reads, TCRdb called clonotypes with MiXCR, one entry per CDR3 protein. The sample lists approximately 82,000 distinct CDR3 sequences, around a sixth occurring once. The receptor was isolated from a male patient under 10 years old who had a stem cell transplant for acute lymphoblastic leukemia, so the T cells may come from the graft donor. This specimen consisted of PBMCs, mostly from graft donor cells, obtained 360 days after TCRalphabeta/CD19-depleted stem cell transplant. The chain employs TRBV5-1 and TRBJ2-4; D is perhaps TRBD2 (5 bases). The CDR3 loop reads CASSAYRDPKNIQYF. Written as DNA, the CDR3 is TGCGCCAGCAGCGCCTACCGGGATCCCAAAAACATTCAGTACTTC.